This entry lists 32 T cell receptor beta chains sequenced from one sample in a study of neurological immune-mediated disorders. TCRdb analysed the 5' RACE reads with MiXCR anew, one entry per CDR3 protein. The sample carries 20,000 to 30,000 distinct CDR3 sequences, about 13% recorded once. Material: PBMCs. Receptors were obtained from a woman aged 55-69 years with HTLV-1-associated myelopathy (HAM/TSP).

This clonotype has ten or more counts. Here the CDR3 reads CATNPGIGELFF. The CDR3 DNA reads as TGTGCCACCAACCCGGGAATCGGGGAGCTGTTTTTT. J is TRBJ2-2 and V is TRBV15; maybe TRBD2 (5 bases). Germline V gene lookup returns CDR1 LNHNV and CDR2 YYDKDF (reference sequence). V was pared by 7 bases and J by 7 bases, with 10 bases between. The CDR3 has 12 residues.

This clonotype occurred many times. This rearrangement joins TRBV7-2 to TRBJ1-2; no definite D call. The CDR3 totals 13 residues. In germline, CDR1 is SGHTA, CDR2 FQGNSA. Deletions cut 5 bases from V and 3 bases from J, with 10 bases between. The CDR3 nucleotides read TGTGCCAGCAGCGCGGGCAAGGACTATGGCTACACCTTC. As protein: CASSAGKDYGYTF.

This clonotype was seen repeatedly, ten times or more. The chain is built from TRBV7-2 and TRBJ2-7, with TRBD2 matching 9 bases. There are 15 residues in the CDR3. With 5 bases clipped from V and 2 bases from J, the junction kept 7 bases outside the gene matches. CDR1 is SGHTA, CDR2 FQGNSA, per germline. The CDR3 spells CASSPETSGAYEQYF. DNA of the CDR3: TGTGCCAGCAGCCCCGAGACTAGCGGTGCCTACGAGCAGTACTTC.

This chain uses TRBV20-1 with TRBJ2-3; TRBD2 agrees at 13 bases. Germline trimming cut 4 bases from V and 3 bases from J; bases unmatched to any gene: 4. This CDR3 is built from 15 residues. Germline lookup yields CDR1 DFQATT and CDR2 SNEGSKA (reference sequence). CDR3 sequence reads: CSAMGLAGRTDTQYF. CDR3 DNA sequence: TGCAGTGCTATGGGACTAGCGGGGCGAACAGATACGCAGTATTTT.

A remark on this clonotype: A junction boundary mismatches the germline segment, possibly from a read error. The chain has TRBV5-1 and TRBJ2-7, with 7 bases matching TRBD2. CDR1 is SGHRS, CDR2 YFSETQ, per germline. The CDR3 runs to 14 residues. CDR3 coding DNA: TGCGCCAGCAGATGGAGCGGGGAAGTCTACGAGAAGTACTTC. Its protein is CASRWSGEVYEKYF.

This clonotype was recorded at least ten times. The chain links TRBV20-1 to TRBJ2-7; tentative D call: TRBD2 (7 bases). There are 15 residues in the CDR3. The ends were cut back, 6 bases at V and 5 bases at J, with 23 bases in the middle. Germline V CDR1 and CDR2: DFQATT, SNEGSKA (reference sequence). The CDR3 sequence is CSARGGRAIRDEQYF. As DNA, the CDR3 is TGCAGTGCCCGAGGGGGGAGGGCCATTCGCGACGAGCAGTACTTC.

This clonotype has ten or more counts. This sequence joins TRBV5-1 and TRBJ2-1; the match to TRBD2 covers 10 bases. The trim removed 9 bases at V and 2 bases at J, leaving 5 bases unmatched. This CDR3 comprises 14 residues. Per the germline V gene, CDR1 is SGHRS and CDR2 is YFSETQ. CDR3 amino acids: CATLSGRTYNEQFF. The DNA for the CDR3 is TGCGCCACCCTTAGCGGGAGGACCTACAATGAGCAGTTCTTC.

This clonotype showed up many times. The V and J genes are TRBV7-2 and TRBJ1-5, with D hard to call. The CDR3 runs 14 residues. Germline lookup yields CDR1 SGHTA and CDR2 FQGNSA. V was pared by 6 bases and J by 6 bases, with 15 bases between. The CDR3, as DNA: TGTGCCAGCAGTTATGTCGTATTGGGTCAGCCCCAGCATTTT. Encoded protein: CASSYVVLGQPQHF.

This clonotype was seen at least ten times. The V and J genes are TRBV5-1 and TRBJ2-7, with TRBD1 matching over 8 bases. The CDR3 has 15 amino acids. CDR1 SGHRS and CDR2 YFSETQ come from the germline V gene. With 2 bases clipped from V and 3 bases from J, the junction kept 7 bases outside the gene matches. CDR3 in amino acids: CASSFGQGANYEQYF. The CDR3 bases are TGCGCCAGCAGCTTCGGGCAGGGGGCGAACTACGAGCAGTACTTC.

This clonotype was detected ten times or more. J is TRBJ2-1 and V is TRBV20-1; 11 positions agree with TRBD2. In germline, CDR1 is DFQATT, CDR2 SNEGSKA (reference sequence). CDR3 size: 17 residues. V shed 0 bases, J shed 0 bases, and the junction held 4 bases outside the gene matches. The DNA of the CDR3 is TGCAGTGCTAGAGATCGACTAGCGGGGAGCTCCTACAATGAGCAGTTCTTC. Translated, it gives CSARDRLAGSSYNEQFF.

This clonotype has a single count. The DNA is omitted, as the CDR3 cannot be located on it reliably, and the CDR3 follows TCRdb's listing. This chain links TRBV5-1 with TRBJ2-7; TRBD1, the D gene given by the table, was not confirmed from the DNA. Germline assignment: CDR1 SGHRS and CDR2 YFSETQ. The CDR3 is 21 residues long, ends included. This CDR3 is CASSFYICSARETGGLDEQYF.

This clonotype appeared many times. The rearrangement links TRBV20-1 to TRBJ2-6; D is unresolved. Trimming pared 2 bases from V and 4 bases from J, leaving 6 bases between. Looked up from germline, CDR1 is DFQATT and CDR2 is SNEGSKA (reference sequence). The CDR3 length is 13 residues. CDR3 DNA: TGCAGTGCTAGACGCCACGGGGCCAACGTCCTGACTTTC. Its translation is CSARRHGANVLTF.

This clonotype was observed many times. The chain is built from TRBV20-1 and TRBJ2-5, with a possible D match to TRBD2 (5 bases). V was trimmed by 6 bases and J by 9 bases, leaving 20 bases between them. CDR3 length equals 13 residues. The germline CDR1 and CDR2 sequences are DFQATT and SNEGSKA (reference sequence). The CDR3 DNA follows: TGCAGTGCCCCCCGTCGCCTCAACGGGGCCCAGTACTTC. Amino acids: CSAPRRLNGAQYF.

This clonotype was found many times. This chain uses TRBV20-1 with TRBJ1-1, with 9 bases aligning to TRBD1. Trimming removed 3 bases from V and 4 bases from J; junction bases left unmatched: 6. The CDR3 is made up of 14 amino acids. CDR1 and CDR2 (germline): DFQATT, SNEGSKA (reference sequence). The CDR3 sequence is CSASEVQGATEAFF. In DNA, the CDR3 is TGCAGTGCTAGTGAGGTACAGGGGGCCACTGAAGCTTTCTTT.

This clonotype was counted at least ten times. The chain couples TRBV7-6 to TRBJ2-7; TRBD2 matches at 7 bases. V was pared by 1 base and J by 6 bases, with 3 bases of the junction left unmatched. From germline, CDR1 is SGHVS and CDR2 FNYEAQ. This CDR3 has 13 amino acids. The CDR3 sequence is CASSLGSGGEQYF. The CDR3 DNA reads as TGTGCCAGCAGCTTAGGGTCGGGGGGCGAGCAGTACTTC.

This clonotype was seen at least ten times. The rearrangement uses TRBV6-5 and TRBJ1-2, with TRBD1 matching over 9 bases. Germline-derived CDR1 and CDR2 are MNHEY and SVGAGI. This CDR3 is built from 13 residues. Trimming removed 5 bases from V and 8 bases from J; junction bases left unmatched: 6. The CDR3 protein is CASSRTGDYGYTF. DNA for the CDR3: TGTGCCAGCAGTAGGACAGGGGATTACGGCTACACCTTC.

This clonotype was seen at least ten times. This chain connects TRBV20-1 to TRBJ2-3; possibly TRBD1 for D (5 bases). The CDR3 totals 12 residues. Trimming removed 3 bases at V and 2 bases at J, with 6 bases between. Germline V gives CDR1 DFQATT, CDR2 SNEGSKA (reference sequence). The CDR3 DNA sequence: TGCAGTGCTAGGGGGCCCACAGATACGCAGTATTTT. Encoded protein: CSARGPTDTQYF.

In the case of this clonotype: This clone may be a read error of a much larger clone one base away. The chain has TRBV30 and TRBJ1-2; 9 positions agree with TRBD1. After removal of 2 bases from V and 3 bases from J, the junction contained 7 bases not matched to a gene. This CDR3 is built from 15 residues. Germline CDR1 GTSNPN, CDR2 SVGIG (reference sequence). As DNA, the CDR3 is TGTGCCTGGAGTTATGGGACAGGGTGCGACTATGGCTACACCTTC. It translates to CAWSYGTGCDYGYTF.

This chain joins TRBV1 and TRBJ1-5. TRBV1 is labeled a pseudogene. The CDR3 spans 17 residues. The CDR3: CTSSQAKGTYSNQPQHF. In DNA form, the CDR3 reads TGCACCAGCAGCCAAGCAAAGGGAACTTATAGCAATCAGCCCCAGCATTTT.

Ten or more counts support this clonotype. CDR3 sequence reads: CASSPVWGGSADTQYF. CDR3 DNA sequence: TGCGCCAGCAGCCCTGTATGGGGGGGAAGCGCAGATACGCAGTATTTT. The J gene is TRBJ2-3, the V gene TRBV4-3; 7 bases match TRBD2. Trimming cost V 4 bases and J 4 bases; bases outside gene matches: 11. Germline CDR1 reads LGHNA; CDR2 reads YSLEER. The CDR3 spans 16 residues.

This clonotype was seen at least ten times. V and J are TRBV14 and TRBJ2-7, with TRBD2 matching over 13 bases. V shed 3 bases, J shed 7 bases, and the junction held 6 bases outside the gene matches. The CDR3 consists of 15 residues. Germline assignment: CDR1 SGHDN and CDR2 FVKESK. DNA for the CDR3: TGTGCCAGCAGCCATGGACTAGCGGGAGTTTGGGAGCAGTACTTC. Residues: CASSHGLAGVWEQYF.

To note about this clonotype: A much larger clone lies one base from this, so it may be a read error. V usage is TRBV20-1 and J usage is TRBJ2-2; 12 nucleotides line up with TRBD2. Germline V gene sequence: CDR1 DFQATT, CDR2 SNEGSKA (reference sequence). The ends lost 1 base at V and 5 bases at J; junction bases unmatched: 14. The CDR3 has 19 residues. The CDR3 reads CSARATVASGRAWTGELFF. The CDR3, as DNA: TGCAGTGCTAGAGCCACTGTTGCTAGCGGGAGGGCCTGGACCGGGGAGCTGTTTTTT.

This clonotype was counted at least ten times. This chain connects TRBV12-5 to TRBJ2-2; maybe TRBD1 (5 bases). Trimming removed 6 bases at V and 7 bases at J, with 15 bases between. Germline V gene data show CDR1 as LGHNT and CDR2 as FRNRAP. There are 14 residues in the CDR3. The chain's CDR3 is CASGAGHAGGELFF. For the CDR3, the DNA is TGTGCTAGTGGGGCCGGACACGCCGGCGGGGAGCTGTTTTTT.

This clonotype has a count of ten or more. The chain employs TRBV18 and TRBJ2-1; TRBD2 matches 10 bases. The trim removed 0 bases at V and 6 bases at J, leaving 5 bases unmatched. From germline, CDR1 is KGHSH and CDR2 LQKENI. This CDR3 comprises 16 residues. CDR3 nucleotide sequence: TGTGCCAGCTCACCACCGAGCGGGAGGGCCAGCAATGAGCAGTTCTTC. Its translation is CASSPPSGRASNEQFF. The full variable domain, completed using reference TRBV18 and TRBJ2-1, is NAGVMQNPRHLVRRRGQEARLRCSPMKGHSHVYWYRQLPEEGLKFMVYLQKENIIDESGMPKERFSAEFPKEGPSILRIQQVVRGDSAAYFCASSPPSGRASNEQFFGPGTRLTVL.

This clonotype has ten or more counts. The chain employs TRBV6-5 and TRBJ1-1; D is ambiguous. CDR3 length: 13 amino acids. V shed 2 bases and J shed 2 bases, with 6 bases lying between them. The germline gives CDR1 MNHEY, CDR2 SVGAGI. For the CDR3, the DNA is TGTGCCAGCAGTTACAGGGTAAACACTGAAGCTTTCTTT. Encoded protein: CASSYRVNTEAFF.

This clonotype was seen repeatedly, ten times or more. The genes are TRBV12-3 or TRBV12-4 and TRBJ2-5; D unresolved. V was pared by 4 bases and J by 4 bases, with 10 bases between. This CDR3 is 13 amino acids long. CDR3 loop: CASSSRPGETQYF. CDR3 DNA: TGTGCCAGCAGTTCCCGGCCGGGAGAGACCCAGTACTTC.

This clonotype was recorded at least ten times. This chain uses TRBV5-1 with TRBJ2-7; 8 bases fit TRBD2. There are 14 residues in the CDR3. V trimming: 5 bases; J trimming: 1 base; junction bases outside the gene matches: 5. Germline V gene lookup returns CDR1 SGHRS and CDR2 YFSETQ. The CDR3 region is CASSSAGGSYEQYF. CDR3 nucleotide sequence: TGCGCCAGCAGTTCGGCGGGAGGATCCTACGAGCAGTACTTC.

CDR3: CASSRDREGFLTF. Written as DNA, the CDR3 is TGTGCCAGCAGTCGAGACAGGGAGGGCTTCCTGACTTTC. The chain is built from TRBV2 and TRBJ2-6; either TRBD1 or TRBD2 may fit D (7 bases each). The CDR3 extends over 13 amino acids. With 5 bases removed from V and 14 bases from J, the gap between germline ends came to 16 bases. CDR1 is SNHLY, CDR2 FYNNEI, per germline.

In its sample, this clonotype was seen many times. The V gene is TRBV6-5, the J gene TRBJ2-2; 8 bases align to TRBD1. This CDR3 contains 16 residues. CDR1 and CDR2 from the germline V gene are MNHEY and SVGAGI. The ends lost 0 bases at V and 3 bases at J; junction bases unmatched: 3. The CDR3 nucleotides read TGTGCCAGCAGTTACTCCGGGACAGGCTACACCGGGGAGCTGTTTTTT. Residues: CASSYSGTGYTGELFF.

V is TRBV20-1 and J is TRBJ1-2; D is unclear. The CDR3 runs 15 residues. V was clipped by 0 bases and J by 0 bases, with 11 bases between them. Per germline, CDR1 DFQATT and CDR2 SNEGSKA (reference sequence). The CDR3 nucleotides are TGCAGTGCTAGAGATCGGGAGGACGCTAACTATGGCTACACCTTC. As protein: CSARDREDANYGYTF.

This clonotype was seen at least ten times. The chain has TRBV20-1 and TRBJ2-7; a possible D gene is TRBD1 (7 bases). Germline V gives CDR1 DFQATT, CDR2 SNEGSKA (reference sequence). Between the trimmed V and J ends, which lost 0 bases and 5 bases, there was a span of 14 bases. CDR3 size: 14 residues. CDR3 nucleotides: TGCAGTGCTAGAGATCAGGGACAGCGGGACGAGCAGTACTTC. Its translation: CSARDQGQRDEQYF.

Concerning this clonotype: The DNA is omitted, as the CDR3 cannot be located on it reliably, and the CDR3 follows TCRdb's listing. The rearrangement uses TRBV29-1 and TRBJ1-2; the table gives TRBD1 as D, unverified against the DNA. The CDR3 totals 19 residues, both ends included. CDR1 SQVTM and CDR2 ANQGSEA come from the germline V gene. The CDR3: CSFYICSARDGADPYGYTF.